This TCR beta chain was captured in a study of T cells in Graves' hyperthyroidism and ophthalmopathy. Regarding the study as a whole: A model of 13 V-J pairs discriminated ophthalmopathy from stable hyperthyroidism. Clonotypes that were expanded in thyroid above 0.001 mostly appeared in blood too.

Many counts were recorded for this clonotype. What it binds is unknown. Germline assignment: CDR1 MNHNY and CDR2 SVGAGI (reference sequence). CDR3 size: 14 residues. The ends lost 2 bases at V and 3 bases at J; junction bases unmatched: 2. The authors deemed Graves' hyperthyroidism stable absent ophthalmopathy progression within 18 months. Diagnosis rested on symptoms, serum thyroxine and TRAb, thyroid ultrasound, and orbital computed tomography. RNA transcripts gave rise to amplified TCR beta CDR3 regions. The HTBI primer set served for first-round RT-PCR of the TCR CDR3. TCRdb itself ran the multiplex PCR reads through MiXCR, one entry per CDR3 protein. Here the sample spans some 510,000 distinct CDR3 sequences, around 46% being singletons.

This chain uses TRBV6-6 with TRBJ2-7, with 9 bases aligning to TRBD2. This sequence originates from a woman under 30 with Graves' hyperthyroidism. The sequenced sample was peripheral blood or thyroid tissue (not recorded which). The CDR3: CASSYETSGYEQYF. As DNA, the CDR3 is TGTGCCAGCAGTTACGAGACTAGCGGCTACGAGCAGTACTTC.